The clone carrying this T cell receptor beta chain has only one observation. The germline gives CDR1 MNHEY, CDR2 SVGAGI. With 4 bases removed from V and 3 bases from J, the gap between germline ends came to 13 bases. There are 15 residues in the CDR3. Profiled with immunoSEQ multiplex PCR; TCRdb holds only in-frame clones, not every one. The table has tens of thousands of clones, 65% to 85% seen once. These data are taken from a study of blood T cell repertoires in COVID-19. The TCR comes from a man in his sixties or seventies with active or convalescent COVID-19. Sequences were obtained from peripheral blood. The genes are TRBV6-5 and TRBJ2-1; weak D call: TRBD2 (6 bases). Here the CDR3 reads CASSSAGLNYNEQFF. As DNA, the CDR3 is TGTGCCAGCAGTTCCGCGGGACTCAACTACAATGAGCAGTTCTTC.